This T cell receptor beta chain was identified during a study of cytomegalovirus exposure and HLA in healthy donors. Study context: The same platform used for the approximately 670 first-cohort repertoires was also used for the 100 to 150 validation repertoires, as a later analysis reported.

Generated by immunoSEQ multiplex PCR, the TCRdb table keeps only in-frame clones and is missing some. The sample has about 110,000 clones; approximately 85% are singletons. About this clone: Its antigen is currently unknown.

V was pared by 0 bases and J by 8 bases, with 12 bases between. The CDR3 runs 15 residues. CDR1 SGHRS and CDR2 YFSETQ come from the germline V gene. Study-level points and caveats: According to a subsequent analysis, TCR clusters identified in the first cohort showed a tendency to co-occur across the 110 or so validation repertoires. There were about 160 TCR beta chains listed as cytomegalovirus-associated. The study found most TCR sequences rare, yet found some public TCRs in many donors.

The gene calls are TRBV5-1 and TRBJ1-6; D is perhaps TRBD1 (5 bases). The sequenced material came from PBMCs. The source is a woman aged 18-29 years in good health and CMV-seronegative. The CDR3 loop is CASSLAGVRDSPLHF. As DNA, the CDR3 is TGCGCCAGCAGCTTGGCGGGGGTGAGGGATTCACCCCTCCACTTT.